This TCR beta chain was identified during a study of cytomegalovirus exposure and HLA in healthy donors. Researchers ran the PCR with 60 Vbeta and 13 Jbeta primers. Sequencing was performed with immunoSEQ multiplex PCR; in TCRdb, only in-frame clones are kept and a portion is missing. The sample shows 150,000 to 180,000 clones, over 70% of them seen only once. Findings of the study overall: Later on, an analysis found that several of the most significant clusters appeared to be linked to common viral pathogens, which included parvovirus B19.

The CDR3 extends over 14 amino acids. V was trimmed by 6 bases and J by 8 bases, leaving 14 bases between them. CDR1 PRHDT and CDR2 FYEKMQ come from the germline V gene (reference sequence). Of note for this clone: Its matching antigen is unknown.

Sequenced: PBMCs. V gene TRBV13 combines with J gene TRBJ1-6; D might be TRBD1 (5 bases). This receptor was identified in a man between 25 and 39 years old in good health and CMV-seronegative. The CDR3 region is CASRSGLQDSPLHF. Written as DNA, the CDR3 is TGTGCCAGCAGATCGGGACTCCAGGATTCACCCCTCCACTTT. Supplemented by reference TRBV13 and TRBJ1-6, the full variable domain reads AAGVIQSPRHLIKEKRETATLKCYPIPRHDTVYWYQQGPGQDPQFLISFYEKMQSDKGSIPDRFSAQQFSDYHSELNMSSLELGDSALYFCASRSGLQDSPLHFGNGTRLTVT.